This TCR beta chain was obtained from a study of CD8 T cells in ankylosing spondylitis. Regarding the study as a whole: Ankylosing spondylitis blood appeared to be characterized by a TCR beta motif of about eight highly homologous variants. Enrichment of disease-linked clones was reportedly significant in matched ankylosing spondylitis synovial fluid. The authors found the disease-linked clones to be CD8+ and relatively rare in peripheral blood.

Quantitative barcoded 5'-RACE was used to prepare TCR beta libraries. In TCRdb, the 5' RACE reads were re-called with MiXCR into one record per CDR3 protein. This table has fewer than 200,000 distinct CDR3 sequences, approximately 18% appearing once. Germline V gives CDR1 SQVTM, CDR2 ANQGSEA. V was shortened by 7 bases and J by 7 bases, with 13 bases between the two germline ends. The CDR3 is made up of 11 amino acids. At least ten counts were recorded for this clonotype. What it recognizes is unknown. This TCR came from a male donor aged 10-29 years with ankylosing spondylitis or in good health (not recorded which). The sequenced sample consisted of blood, either unsorted or a sorted T cell fraction (not recorded which). The rearrangement joins TRBV29-1 to TRBJ1-2, with a weak D call TRBD1 (5 bases). The CDR3 is CSAWQGRGYTF. As DNA, the CDR3 is TGCAGCGCCTGGCAGGGACGTGGCTACACCTTC.